The sequence of this T cell receptor beta chain was determined in a study of control samples from healthy donors and cancer patients (dated by TCRdb to 2020 to 2021). As encoded in the germline V gene, CDR1 is SGHRS while CDR2 is YFSETQ. From its cysteine to its phenylalanine, the CDR3 spans 14 amino acids. The DNA shown is the 42-base CDR3, in frame from base 1. The germline V and J ends show losses of 8 bases and 3 bases respectively, and no gene match explains 7 bases of the junction. On this clone: Its antigen target is currently unknown. The input lacks base qualities; no much larger clone sits a single base away.

Libraries were made using the immunoSEQ multiplex PCR assay. What TCRdb holds here is the immuneACCESS table cut down to in-frame rearrangements. Part of the clones is not present; checked against another copy, under half of the missing clones reflect an unresolved V gene, and the others are unexplained. The sample data list fewer than 200,000 clones, and approximately 92% of these were observed just once. The ten largest clones capture about 1.6% of the sample. Recombination joined TRBV5-1 with TRBJ1-1, with 10 bases aligning to TRBD1. The TCR sequence derives from a young man in good health. Sequencing used blood. CDR3 loop: CARGDRGLHTEAFF. In nucleotide form, the sequence is TGCGCCAGAGGAGACAGGGGGCTGCACACTGAAGCTTTCTTT. Reference TRBV5-1 and TRBJ1-1 genes cover what lies past the CDR3, so the full variable domain is KAGVTQTPRYLIKTRGQQVTLSCSPISGHRSVSWYQQTPGQGLQFLFEYFSETQRNKGNFPGRFSGRQFSNSRSEMNVSTLELGDSALYLCARGDRGLHTEAFFGQGTRLTVV.